This is a list of T cell receptor beta chains from one sample in a study of blood T cell repertoires in COVID-19. Generated by immunoSEQ multiplex PCR, the TCRdb table keeps only in-frame clones and is missing some. The sample contains fewer than 500,000 clones, 75% to 90% of which appear only once. Sample: PBMCs or T cells enriched from blood (not recorded which). The source is a man younger than 45 who had recovered from COVID-19. Both conserved end residues are part of each CDR3. A D gene is named only where the DNA matches it firmly. The size of a clone is reported for some rows only, either as once, few or many, or as a class for expanded clones.

v_gene	j_gene	abundance	d_gene	CDR3nt	CDR3aa
TRBV15	TRBJ1-5	once	-	TGTGCCACCAGCAGAGCGAATCAGCCCCAGCATTTT	CATSRANQPQHF
TRBV3-1/TRBV3-2	TRBJ2-5	-	-	TGTGCCAGCAGCTCACGGGGGCAAGAGACCCAGTACTTC	CASSSRGQETQYF
TRBV7-9	TRBJ1-2	-	TRBD1	TGTGCCAGCAGCCCCGGCAGGTGGCAGGGGGGTTACTATGGCTACACCTTC	CASSPGRWQGGYYGYTF
TRBV3-1/TRBV3-2	TRBJ2-7	-	-	TGTGCCAGCAGCCAGAGAAACTACAACTACGAGCAGTACTTC	CASSQRNYNYEQYF
TRBV5-4	TRBJ2-1	-	TRBD2	TGTGCCAGCAGCTGGACTAGTTCCTCCTACAATGAGCAGTTCTTC	CASSWTSSSYNEQFF
TRBV27	TRBJ1-5	-	-	TGTGCCACCAGAGGCGGGGCAGGTAGCAATCAGCCCCAGCATTTT	CATRGGAGSNQPQHF
TRBV7-6	TRBJ2-1	-	TRBD2	TGTGCCAGCAGCTTAGCTATAGGACTAGGGTACGAGCAGTTCTTC	CASSLAIGLGYEQFF
TRBV28	TRBJ2-7	-	TRBD2	TGTGCCAGCACTAGCGGGAGGCTCGAGCAGTACTTC	CASTSGRLEQYF
TRBV6-5	TRBJ1-6	-	-	TGTGCCAGCGGACAAGCCGATAATTCACCCCTCCACTTT	CASGQADNSPLHF
TRBV11-3	TRBJ2-1	-	-	TGTGCCAGCAGCCAGGGTATGGGCTATGAGCAGTTCTTC	CASSQGMGYEQFF